This entry lists 23 T cell receptor beta chains sequenced from one sample in a study of control samples from healthy donors and cancer patients. The method was immunoSEQ multiplex PCR; TCRdb's version includes in-frame clones alone and lacks a portion of them. The table lists under 450,000 clones, around 90% of them singletons. The material sequenced was PBMCs. Source of these receptors: a man in his forties or fifties with head and neck cancer.

The V and J genes are TRBV21-1 and TRBJ1-5; no check of the table's D call, TRBD1, against the DNA was made. TRBV21-1 is classified as a pseudogene. The CDR3 consists of 16 residues. The CDR3 sequence: CASSNGGQGPRQPQHF. CDR3 nucleotides: TGTGCCAGCAGCAATGGGGGACAGGGGCCGCGTCAGCCCCAGCATTTT.

The CDR3 coding sequence is TGTGCCAGTAGTACAGCACAGGGAAACGAGCAGTACTTC. Translated: CASSTAQGNEQYF. V and J are TRBV19 and TRBJ2-7; D perhaps matches TRBD1 (6 bases). The V gene's germline CDR1 is LNHDA and CDR2 SQIVND (reference sequence). V was trimmed by 4 bases and J by 5 bases, leaving 12 bases between them. This CDR3 is 13 amino acids long.

This clone was counted once. The CDR3 region has the DNA TGTGCCAGCAGTTTTCAAGGTCAGCCCCAGCATTTT. It yields the protein CASSFQGQPQHF. V gene TRBV28 combines with J gene TRBJ1-5, with D uncertain. V was shortened by 3 bases and J by 6 bases, with 6 bases between the two germline ends. The CDR3 sequence is 12 residues long. In germline, CDR1 is MDHEN, CDR2 SYDVKM.

The chain joins TRBV10-3 to TRBJ2-3; 11 nucleotides line up with TRBD1. The trim removed 4 bases at V and 2 bases at J, leaving 2 bases unmatched. CDR3 length: 15 residues. Per germline, CDR1 ENHRY and CDR2 SYGVKD. CDR3 residues: CAISGTGGNTDTQYF. For the CDR3, the DNA is TGTGCCATCAGTGGGACAGGGGGCAACACAGATACGCAGTATTTT.

V gene TRBV7-8 combines with J gene TRBJ1-4; D not certain. The V and J ends lost 3 bases and 4 bases respectively, with 9 bases between them. The CDR3 covers 14 residues. The V gene's germline CDR1 is SGHVS and CDR2 FQNEAQ. The CDR3 region is CASSFPGYNEKLFF. The CDR3 bases are TGTGCCAGCAGCTTCCCCGGCTATAATGAAAAACTGTTTTTT.

J is TRBJ2-5 and V is TRBV27, with 9 bases matching TRBD2. Germline V gene data show CDR1 as MNHEY and CDR2 as SMNVEV (reference sequence). The J segment lost 4 bases and the V segment lost 3 bases, leaving 3 bases of the junction unmatched. The CDR3 spans 14 residues. The CDR3 DNA reads as TGTGCCAGCAGTTTCGCGGGGGGGAGAGAGACCCAGTACTTC. Its translation: CASSFAGGRETQYF.

The rearrangement joins TRBV19 to TRBJ1-1; 8 bases line up with TRBD1. V gave up 6 bases and J gave up 4 bases; unmatched junction bases: 7. CDR1 and CDR2 from the germline V gene are LNHDA and SQIVND (reference sequence). CDR3 length: 14 amino acids. The CDR3 here is CASSLDREVTEAFF. The CDR3, as DNA: TGTGCCAGTAGCTTGGACAGGGAGGTCACTGAAGCTTTCTTT.

V usage is TRBV24-1 and J usage is TRBJ2-1; 14 bases align to TRBD2. The CDR3 covers 16 residues. Germline-derived CDR1 and CDR2 are KGHDR and SFDVKD. V shed 4 bases and J 7 bases; nucleotides not matched to a gene: 5. This CDR3 is CATSDRGTSGSNEQFF. In DNA form, the CDR3 reads TGTGCCACCAGTGACAGAGGGACTAGCGGGAGTAATGAGCAGTTCTTC.

The chain couples TRBV7-8 to TRBJ1-5; 7 bases are shared with TRBD1. The ends lost 9 bases at V and 0 bases at J; junction bases unmatched: 11. This CDR3 contains 16 residues. Germline-derived CDR1 and CDR2 are SGHVS and FQNEAQ. The chain's CDR3 is CASKTGIAVSNQPQHF. The CDR3 bases are TGTGCCAGTAAGACAGGGATCGCGGTTAGCAATCAGCCCCAGCATTTT.

The chain recombines TRBV30 with TRBJ1-4; D is unresolved. The CDR3 covers 12 residues. V was cut by 5 bases and J by 4 bases, with 8 bases left in between. CDR1 is GTSNPN, CDR2 SVGIG, per germline (reference sequence). CDR3 nucleotide sequence: TGTGCCTGGGGCGATTATAATGAAAAACTGTTTTTT. It specifies CAWGDYNEKLFF.

The chain uses TRBV24-1 and TRBJ1-1; the D is unclear. V was cut by 6 bases and J by 1 base, with 14 bases left in between. This CDR3 region has 15 residues. Germline V CDR1 and CDR2: KGHDR, SFDVKD. CDR3 nucleotides: TGTGCCACCAGTTTATCAAGCAAGGGGAACACTGAAGCTTTCTTT. Translating gives CATSLSSKGNTEAFF.

The chain has TRBV5-1 and TRBJ2-1; TRBD2 matches 7 bases. The CDR3 extends over 16 amino acids. Per the germline V gene, CDR1 is SGHRS and CDR2 is YFSETQ. J lost 7 bases, V lost 7 bases, and 17 bases had no gene match. CDR3 in amino acids: CASGAGGGSVQNEQFF. CDR3 sequence (DNA): TGCGCCAGCGGAGCTGGCGGCGGGAGCGTTCAGAATGAGCAGTTCTTC. Filled out from reference TRBV5-1 and TRBJ2-1, the complete variable domain reads KAGVTQTPRYLIKTRGQQVTLSCSPISGHRSVSWYQQTPGQGLQFLFEYFSETQRNKGNFPGRFSGRQFSNSRSEMNVSTLELGDSALYLCASGAGGGSVQNEQFFGPGTRLTVL.

The CDR3 sequence: CASSPSRGADTQYF. The CDR3 DNA reads TGTGCCAGCTCACCTTCCAGGGGCGCAGATACGCAGTATTTT. The chain has TRBV18 and TRBJ2-3; D might be TRBD1 (6 bases). Germline V lookup: CDR1 KGHSH, CDR2 LQKENI. The CDR3 loop spans 14 amino acids. Trimming cost V 3 bases and J 4 bases, with 11 bases left between them.

The V call is TRBV5-8, the J call TRBJ2-7; D gene ambiguous. The CDR3 is 12 residues long. Trimming pared 0 bases from V and 5 bases from J, leaving 6 bases between. Germline V gene data show CDR1 as SGHTS and CDR2 as YDEGEE. The CDR3 sequence: CASSLGLHEQYF. CDR3 nucleotide sequence: TGTGCCAGCAGCTTGGGGCTCCACGAGCAGTACTTC.

The gene calls are TRBV29-1 and TRBJ1-3; the D is unclear. This CDR3 has 16 residues. Germline assignment: CDR1 SQVTM and CDR2 ANQGSEA. V was pared by 0 bases and J by 0 bases, with 12 bases between. The CDR3 DNA reads TGCAGCGTTGAAGATCGGCGGTTGACCTCTGGAAACACCATATATTTT. Its translation: CSVEDRRLTSGNTIYF.

The chain is built from TRBV7-2 and TRBJ2-7; TRBD1 matches at 12 bases. V lost 5 bases to trimming and J lost 4 bases; unmatched junction nucleotides: 12. This CDR3 region has 17 residues. The germline gives CDR1 SGHTA, CDR2 FQGNSA. CDR3 in amino acids: CASSPRGGQGAVYEQYF. The CDR3 nucleotides are TGTGCCAGCAGCCCCAGAGGGGGACAGGGGGCCGTTTACGAGCAGTACTTC.

This clone was seen just once. V is TRBV6-6 and J is TRBJ1-1; a possible D gene is TRBD1 (6 bases). CDR1 MNHNY and CDR2 SVGAGI come from the germline V gene (reference sequence). Deletions cut 6 bases from V and 5 bases from J, with 16 bases between. The CDR3 spans 14 residues. The CDR3, as DNA: TGTGCCAGCAGACAGGACAGCGGTGGGACTGAAGCTTTCTTT. Protein: CASRQDSGGTEAFF.

The chain joins TRBV4-1 to TRBJ2-1; 12 bases map to TRBD2. This CDR3 is built from 17 residues. Germline V gene sequence: CDR1 MGHRA, CDR2 YSYEKL. V shed 5 bases and J 6 bases; nucleotides not matched to a gene: 11. The CDR3 nucleotides read TGCGCCAGCAGCTTCCAGCTGACTAGCGGGGGACCCAATGAGCAGTTCTTC. This sequence encodes CASSFQLTSGGPNEQFF.

V gene TRBV11-2 combines with J gene TRBJ2-5, with 16 bases fitting TRBD2. With 5 bases clipped from V and 5 bases from J, the junction kept 8 bases outside the gene matches. Germline assignment: CDR1 SGHAT and CDR2 FQNNGV. CDR3 length equals 17 residues. CDR3 DNA: TGTGCCAGCAGCCAAGGGACTAGCGGGAGGGAATGGGAGACCCAGTACTTC. As protein: CASSQGTSGREWETQYF.

This clone was picked up one time. The genes are TRBV5-4 and TRBJ2-4; D perhaps matches TRBD1 (5 bases). Germline V gene lookup returns CDR1 SGHNT and CDR2 YYREEE (reference sequence). V was trimmed by 0 bases and J by 0 bases, leaving 10 bases between them. The CDR3 has 16 residues. CDR3 amino acids: CASSLADDRAKNIQYF. As DNA, the CDR3 is TGTGCCAGCAGCTTGGCCGACGACAGAGCCAAAAACATTCAGTACTTC.

The chain uses TRBV12-5 and TRBJ1-2; TRBD1 aligns across 7 bases. The CDR3 has 13 amino acids. Trimming took 4 bases from V and 4 from J; bases not matched to a gene: 3. The germline gives CDR1 LGHNT, CDR2 FRNRAP. CDR3 protein: CASGWDSGYGYTF. The CDR3 DNA follows: TGTGCTAGTGGTTGGGACAGCGGCTATGGCTACACCTTC.

This rearrangement joins TRBV28 to TRBJ2-7; 8 bases are shared with TRBD1. Germline V lookup: CDR1 MDHEN, CDR2 SYDVKM. The ends lost 1 base at V and 3 bases at J; junction bases unmatched: 5. The CDR3 sequence is 15 residues long. The CDR3: CASSLSGTGLYEQYF. CDR3 sequence (DNA): TGTGCCAGCAGTTTATCCGGGACAGGACTCTACGAGCAGTACTTC.

The J gene is TRBJ1-2, the V gene TRBV28; D ambiguous. CDR1 MDHEN and CDR2 SYDVKM come from the germline V gene. Trimming removed 2 bases from V and 1 base from J, with 11 bases in between. The CDR3 consists of 15 residues. CDR3 DNA: TGTGCCAGCAGTTTAGTCCAAGTACGTAACTATGGCTACACCTTC. Amino acid sequence: CASSLVQVRNYGYTF.